One sample yielded the 15 T cell receptor beta chains listed below, sequenced in a study of T-cell memory formation after mild COVID-19. TCRdb ran MiXCR on the 5' RACE reads and lists one entry per CDR3 protein. The profile shows around 470,000 distinct CDR3 sequences, about 20% of them singletons. Material for sequencing was PBMCs or a T cell subset sorted from them (not recorded which). These receptors all stem from an adult woman who had mild COVID-19 (a few samples of this study predate the infection). Cell type and time point are not known.

This clonotype was seen a handful of times. CDR3 loop: CASTPTGRPEAFF. The CDR3 DNA reads as TGTGCCAGCACGCCTACAGGGCGCCCTGAAGCTTTCTTT. The chain uses TRBV11-2 and TRBJ1-1, with D perhaps TRBD1 (6 bases). There are 13 residues in the CDR3. Looked up from germline, CDR1 is SGHAT and CDR2 is FQNNGV. Trimming left V 7 bases short and J 6 bases short, with 15 bases between.

The chain links TRBV20-1 to TRBJ2-5; 9 nucleotides line up with TRBD2. Germline lookup yields CDR1 DFQATT and CDR2 SNEGSKA (reference sequence). The CDR3 covers 14 residues. V gave up 0 bases and J gave up 9 bases; unmatched junction bases: 8. The CDR3 DNA is TGCAGTGCTAGAGACTGGCGGGAGGGGGTGGCCCAGTACTTC. This encodes CSARDWREGVAQYF.

This clonotype was counted a few times. The chain employs TRBV2 and TRBJ1-6; a weak D match, TRBD1 (6 bases). CDR1 is SNHLY and CDR2 is FYNNEI in the germline V gene. V was trimmed by 3 bases and J by 9 bases, leaving 15 bases between them. This CDR3 has 15 residues. CDR3: CASSDAGAPASPLHF. Written as DNA, the CDR3 is TGTGCCAGCAGTGATGCAGGGGCGCCTGCTTCACCCCTCCACTTT.

This clonotype was seen a handful of times. The chain carries TRBV3-1 and TRBJ2-5; D might be TRBD2 (5 bases). Germline V gene sequence: CDR1 LGHDT, CDR2 YNNKEL (reference sequence). V dropped 3 bases and J dropped 4 bases, with 9 bases sitting between them. CDR3 length equals 13 residues. CDR3 amino acids: CASSHRTGETQYF. DNA of the CDR3: TGTGCCAGCAGCCATCGGACTGGAGAGACCCAGTACTTC.

This clonotype appeared a few times. The rearrangement joins TRBV6-5 to TRBJ2-2; 7 positions agree with TRBD1. The germline CDR1 and CDR2 sequences are MNHEY and SVGAGI. CDR3 length equals 12 residues. The ends lost 8 bases at V and 7 bases at J; junction bases unmatched: 4. CDR3 in DNA: TGTGCCAGCGGTGACAGGGTCGGGGAGCTGTTTTTT. Residues: CASGDRVGELFF.

This chain links TRBV10-3 with TRBJ2-2, with D tentatively TRBD1 or TRBD2 (5 bases each). The V gene's germline CDR1 is ENHRY and CDR2 SYGVKD. The CDR3 is made up of 15 amino acids. Trimming took off 11 bases at V and 7 bases at J, with 23 bases between the two ends. This CDR3 reads CAASRRGALDGELFF. DNA for the CDR3: TGTGCCGCCTCGCGCCGGGGCGCCCTCGACGGGGAGCTGTTTTTT.

The chain couples TRBV5-4 to TRBJ2-7, with D tentatively TRBD1 (6 bases). The CDR3 loop spans 14 amino acids. The V gene lost 6 bases and the J gene lost 1 base, with 14 bases spanning the gap. Germline V lookup: CDR1 SGHNT, CDR2 YYREEE (reference sequence). The CDR3 here is CASNSQGSSYEQYF. CDR3 nucleotide sequence: TGTGCCAGCAACTCGCAGGGGAGTTCCTACGAGCAGTACTTC.

J is TRBJ2-1 and V is TRBV29-1; D might be TRBD2 (6 bases). Germline assignment: CDR1 SQVTM and CDR2 ANQGSEA. The CDR3 is 13 residues long. Trimming cost V 6 bases and J 1 base, with 10 bases left between them. The CDR3 DNA reads as TGCAGCGTCGGGGACTTATCCTACAATGAGCAGTTCTTC. It translates to CSVGDLSYNEQFF.

This sequence joins TRBV12-3 or TRBV12-4 and TRBJ2-1, with 8 positions matching TRBD2. Trimming took 4 bases from V and 2 from J; bases not matched to a gene: 7. The CDR3 has 16 amino acids. The CDR3 loop reads CASSSRASGPYNEQFF. For the CDR3, the DNA is TGTGCCAGCAGTTCTAGGGCTAGCGGGCCCTACAATGAGCAGTTCTTC.

J is TRBJ2-7 and V is TRBV19, with a possible D match to TRBD1 (5 bases). The germline gives CDR1 LNHDA, CDR2 SQIVND (reference sequence). Trimming shortened V by 6 bases and J by 1 base, and 13 bases separated the two germline ends. CDR3 length equals 14 residues. CDR3 protein: CASRDMVDSYEQYF. The CDR3 DNA reads as TGTGCCAGTAGGGACATGGTGGATTCCTACGAGCAGTACTTC.

This chain connects TRBV7-9 to TRBJ2-7; TRBD1 is a possible D gene (7 bases). CDR1 is SEHNR, CDR2 FQNEAQ, per germline (reference sequence). Deletions cut 1 base from V and 3 bases from J, with 25 bases between. The CDR3 is made up of 19 amino acids. Written as DNA, the CDR3 is TGTGCCAGCAGCTTAGGACGGGGGCGGACAGGTCCGGACTTCTACGAGCAGTACTTC. Protein: CASSLGRGRTGPDFYEQYF.

This clonotype appeared many times. This chain links TRBV3-1 with TRBJ2-5; a possible D gene is TRBD2 (6 bases). CDR3 length: 15 residues. V was clipped by 0 bases and J by 2 bases, with 10 bases between them. From germline, CDR1 is LGHDT and CDR2 YNNKEL (reference sequence). Written as DNA, the CDR3 is TGTGCCAGCAGCCAAGATAGGAGGGGTCAAGAGACCCAGTACTTC. It is translated as CASSQDRRGQETQYF.

The chain is built from TRBV5-1 and TRBJ1-4, with a tentative D call TRBD1 (5 bases). Deletions cut 5 bases from V and 0 bases from J, with 11 bases between. The CDR3 spans 15 residues. Looked up from germline, CDR1 is SGHRS and CDR2 is YFSETQ. The CDR3 protein is CASRYGASTNEKLFF. CDR3 in DNA: TGCGCCAGCAGGTACGGGGCATCAACTAATGAAAAACTGTTTTTT.

This clonotype was seen only a few times. The genes are TRBV5-1 and TRBJ2-1; 9 bases align to TRBD2. This CDR3 is 18 amino acids long. Germline CDR1 reads SGHRS; CDR2 reads YFSETQ. V trimming: 3 bases; J trimming: 0 bases; junction bases outside the gene matches: 10. CDR3 coding DNA: TGCGCCAGCAGCTCCCTTCTCGGACTAGCGAGCTCCTACAATGAGCAGTTCTTC. It codes for CASSSLLGLASSYNEQFF.

This clonotype has a handful of counts. The chain joins TRBV4-1 to TRBJ1-1, with TRBD1 matching 8 bases. Germline V gives CDR1 MGHRA, CDR2 YSYEKL. V was clipped by 4 bases and J by 4 bases; unmatched bases: 5. The length of the CDR3 is 14 residues. The CDR3 bases are TGCGCCAGCAGCCCCCTCGGACAGGGCACTGAAGCTTTCTTT. Its translation: CASSPLGQGTEAFF.